This T cell receptor beta chain stems from a study of neoadjuvant anti-PD-1 for oral cavity cancer. Study background: Patients without progression got a fourth dose around day 43.

These newly diagnosed stage II-IVA oral cavity squamous cell carcinoma patients had no prior systemic or radiation treatment. Produced via immunoSEQ multiplex PCR; TCRdb's table is partial and in-frame only. This sample has more than 13,000 clones, with approximately 70% found just once. The sample here was PBMCs, taken before nivolumab (anti-PD-1) treatment. The source of this sequence is a person between 40 and 85 years old with oral cavity squamous cell carcinoma.

The CDR3 spells CASSLAGTNNEQFF. For the CDR3, the DNA is TGTGCCAGCAGCTTAGCGGGGACTAACAATGAGCAGTTCTTC. This chain links TRBV7-2 with TRBJ2-1, with 7 bases aligning to TRBD2. This CDR3 contains 14 residues. Germline V lookup: CDR1 SGHTA, CDR2 FQGNSA. The trim removed 0 bases at V and 5 bases at J, leaving 1 base unmatched.